This T cell receptor (beta chain) derives from a study of T cell repertoires in cytomegalovirus infection. TCRdb reprocessed the reads with MiXCR, giving one entry per CDR3 protein. Counted here are about 740,000 distinct CDR3 sequences, around 30% occurring once; the ten biggest clones make up about 20%. General study results and limits: Dominating the ex vivo response were TCR beta clonotypes that were CMV-specific and HLA-C-restricted.

This clonotype turned up a few times. Antigen unknown. The sequences come from cultured PBMCs, collected from culture after CMV antigen stimulation. The sequence derives from a human donor in good health (CMV status not recorded). Some clones in this sample may be carry-over from other donors' samples.

The CDR3 protein is CASSGGAGYTF. CDR3 nucleotide sequence: TGTGCCAGCTCTGGGGGGGCCGGCTACACCTTC. The genes are TRBV6-1 and TRBJ1-2; weak D call: TRBD1 (6 bases). CDR3 length: 11 amino acids. Germline V gene lookup returns CDR1 MNHNS and CDR2 SASEGT. The V end was cut by 8 bases, the J end by 8 bases, with 12 bases between.